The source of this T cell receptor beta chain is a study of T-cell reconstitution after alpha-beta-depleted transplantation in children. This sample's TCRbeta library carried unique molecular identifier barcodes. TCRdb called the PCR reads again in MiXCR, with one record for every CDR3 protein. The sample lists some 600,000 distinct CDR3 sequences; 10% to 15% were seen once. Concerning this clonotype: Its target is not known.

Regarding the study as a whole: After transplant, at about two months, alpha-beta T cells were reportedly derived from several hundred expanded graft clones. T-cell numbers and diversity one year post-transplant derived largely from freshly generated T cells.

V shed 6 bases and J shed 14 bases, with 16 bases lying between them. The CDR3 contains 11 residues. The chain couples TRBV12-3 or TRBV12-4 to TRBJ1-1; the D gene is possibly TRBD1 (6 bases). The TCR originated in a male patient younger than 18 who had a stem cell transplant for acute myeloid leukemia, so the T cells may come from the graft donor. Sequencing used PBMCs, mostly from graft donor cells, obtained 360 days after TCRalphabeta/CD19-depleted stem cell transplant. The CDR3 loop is CASSPGQNGFF. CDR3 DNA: TGTGCCAGCAGCCCCGGACAGAATGGCTTCTTT.